The clone carrying this TCR beta chain has a single count. Its antigen is undetermined. This specimen comes from a study of cytomegalovirus exposure and HLA in healthy donors. Whole-study context: The same platform as the 666 first-cohort repertoires was used for the 100 to 150 validation repertoires, a later analysis reported. Whole-study findings and limits: There were three CMV-associated chains whose specificity for CMV antigens was confirmed in vitro. The listing of 150 to 200 TCR beta chains classed them as cytomegalovirus-associated.

TCRdb's table, derived via immunoSEQ multiplex PCR, lists solely in-frame clones and lacks some. This table has 250,000 to 300,000 clones, about 90% appearing once. This CDR3 is 12 amino acids long. J lost 4 bases, V lost 10 bases, and 1 base had no gene match. Per the germline V gene, CDR1 is MNHNY and CDR2 is SVGAGI (reference sequence). The TCR originated in a woman between 18 and 29 years old in good health and CMV-seronegative. This chain links TRBV6-6 with TRBJ2-1; TRBD2 matches at 10 bases. The material sequenced was PBMCs. CDR3 sequence reads: CAISGGYNEQFF. The CDR3 DNA reads as TGTGCCATTAGCGGGGGGTACAATGAGCAGTTCTTC.